This TCR beta chain was retrieved from a study of blood T cells in healthy people across ages. Study-wide results and caveats: TCR beta diversity per million T cells fell roughly linearly with age.

Worth noting for this clonotype: As yet, its antigen is unknown.

For the second PCR, which ran for 7 to 11 cycles, a sample-barcoded 5' primer and a J-beta primer mix were used. Each cDNA molecule received a tag from a template-switch adaptor that had 12 random nucleotides. Via MiXCR, TCRdb re-called the 5' RACE reads, giving one row per CDR3 protein. The sample holds 700,000 to 950,000 distinct CDR3 sequences, over 45% seen once. Caucasian, healthy and from Russia, the donors were aged between about 6 and 90. Samples each yielded at least 6 micrograms of total RNA. The sequencing input was blood. The origin of this receptor is a man aged 30 to 45 in good health.

The CDR3 reads CASSAPQGATTTYGYTF. The CDR3 DNA sequence: TGTGCCAGCAGCGCCCCGCAGGGGGCAACTACCACCTATGGCTACACCTTC. The chain has TRBV9 and TRBJ1-2; 8 positions agree with TRBD1. CDR1 SGDLS and CDR2 YYNGEE come from the germline V gene. With 3 bases clipped from V and 4 bases from J, the junction kept 14 bases outside the gene matches. There are 17 residues in the CDR3.